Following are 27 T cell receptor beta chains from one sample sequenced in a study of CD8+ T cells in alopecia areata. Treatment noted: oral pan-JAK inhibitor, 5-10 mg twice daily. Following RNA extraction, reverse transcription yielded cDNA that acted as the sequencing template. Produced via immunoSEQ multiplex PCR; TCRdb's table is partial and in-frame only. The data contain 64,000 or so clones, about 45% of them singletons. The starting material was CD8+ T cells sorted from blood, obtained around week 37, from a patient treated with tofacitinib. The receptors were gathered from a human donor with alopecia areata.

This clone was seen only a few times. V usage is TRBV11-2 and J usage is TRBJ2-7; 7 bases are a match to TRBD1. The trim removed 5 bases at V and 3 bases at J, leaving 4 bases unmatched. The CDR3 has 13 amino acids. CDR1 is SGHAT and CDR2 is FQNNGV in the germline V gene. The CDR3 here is CASSPGQHYEQYF. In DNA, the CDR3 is TGTGCCAGCAGCCCGGGACAGCACTACGAGCAGTACTTC.

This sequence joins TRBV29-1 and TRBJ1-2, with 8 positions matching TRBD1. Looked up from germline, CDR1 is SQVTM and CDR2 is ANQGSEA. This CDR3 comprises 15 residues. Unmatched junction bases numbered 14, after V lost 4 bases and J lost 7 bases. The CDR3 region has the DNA TGCAGCGTTGCAGGGGGCGCATCGAATTTTAGTGGCTACACCTTC. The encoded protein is CSVAGGASNFSGYTF. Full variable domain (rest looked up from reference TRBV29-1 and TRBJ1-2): SAVISQKPSRDICQRGTSLTIQCQVDSQVTMMFWYRQQPGQSLTLIATANQGSEATYESGFVIDKFPISRPNLTFSTLTVSNMSPEDSSIYLCSVAGGASNFSGYTFGSGTRLTVV.

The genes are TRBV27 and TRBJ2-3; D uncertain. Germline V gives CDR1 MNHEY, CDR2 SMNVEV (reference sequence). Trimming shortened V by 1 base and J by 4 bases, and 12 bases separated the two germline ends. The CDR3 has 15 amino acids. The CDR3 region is CASSLYSGPADTQYF. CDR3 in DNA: TGTGCCAGCAGTTTATACTCCGGGCCGGCAGATACGCAGTATTTT.

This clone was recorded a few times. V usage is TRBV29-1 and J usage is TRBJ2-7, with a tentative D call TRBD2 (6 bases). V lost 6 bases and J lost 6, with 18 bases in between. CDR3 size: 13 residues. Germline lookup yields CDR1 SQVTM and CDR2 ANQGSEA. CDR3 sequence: CSVLGLAASEQYF. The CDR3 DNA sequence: TGCAGCGTCCTCGGGTTAGCGGCCAGCGAGCAGTACTTC.

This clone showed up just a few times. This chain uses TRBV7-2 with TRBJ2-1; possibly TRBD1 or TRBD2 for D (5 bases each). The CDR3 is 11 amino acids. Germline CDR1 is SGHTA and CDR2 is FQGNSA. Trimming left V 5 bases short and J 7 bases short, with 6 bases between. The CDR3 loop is CASSGTNEQFF. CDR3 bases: TGTGCCAGCAGCGGGACGAATGAGCAGTTCTTC.

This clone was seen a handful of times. The CDR3 sequence: CASSFVGQPQHF. In DNA form, the CDR3 reads TGTGCCAGCAGTTTTGTGGGACAGCCCCAGCATTTT. This chain connects TRBV28 to TRBJ1-5; D ambiguous. This CDR3 spans 12 amino acids. Trimming took 3 bases from V and 7 from J, leaving 7 bases between them. Germline CDR1 reads MDHEN; CDR2 reads SYDVKM.

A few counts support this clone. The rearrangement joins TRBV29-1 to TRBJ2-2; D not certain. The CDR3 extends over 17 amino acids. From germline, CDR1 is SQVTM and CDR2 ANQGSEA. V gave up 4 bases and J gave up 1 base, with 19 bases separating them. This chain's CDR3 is CSVALVGSHWNTGELFF. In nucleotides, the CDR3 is TGCAGCGTTGCACTGGTGGGCAGCCATTGGAACACCGGGGAGCTGTTTTTT.

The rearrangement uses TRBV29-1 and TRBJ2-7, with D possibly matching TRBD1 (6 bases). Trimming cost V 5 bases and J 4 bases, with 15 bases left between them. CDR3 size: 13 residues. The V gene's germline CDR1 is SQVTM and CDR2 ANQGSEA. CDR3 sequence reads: CSVLPGVEYEQYF. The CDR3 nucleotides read TGCAGCGTTCTACCAGGGGTAGAGTACGAGCAGTACTTC.

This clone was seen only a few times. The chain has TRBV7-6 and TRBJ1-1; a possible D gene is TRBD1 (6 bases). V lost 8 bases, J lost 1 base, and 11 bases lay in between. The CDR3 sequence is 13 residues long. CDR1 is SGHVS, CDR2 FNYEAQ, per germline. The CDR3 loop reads CASGYRENTEAFF. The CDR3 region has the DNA TGTGCCAGCGGTTACAGGGAGAACACTGAAGCTTTCTTT.

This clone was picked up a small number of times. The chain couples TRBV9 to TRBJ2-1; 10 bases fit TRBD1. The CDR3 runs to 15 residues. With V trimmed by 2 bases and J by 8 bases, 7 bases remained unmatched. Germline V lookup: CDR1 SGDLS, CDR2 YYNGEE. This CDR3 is CASSVSGQGGDEQFF. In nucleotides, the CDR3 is TGTGCCAGCAGCGTTTCTGGACAGGGGGGCGATGAGCAGTTCTTC.

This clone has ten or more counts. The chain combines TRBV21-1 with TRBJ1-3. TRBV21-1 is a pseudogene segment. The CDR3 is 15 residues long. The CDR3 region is CASNNRESSGNTIYF. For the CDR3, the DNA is TGTGCCAGCAACAACCGGGAGAGCTCTGGAAACACCATATATTTT.

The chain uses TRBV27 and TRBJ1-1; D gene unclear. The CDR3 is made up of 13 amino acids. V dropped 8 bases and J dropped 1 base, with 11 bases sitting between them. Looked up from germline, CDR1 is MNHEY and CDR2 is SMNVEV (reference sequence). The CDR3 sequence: CASGNRWNTEAFF. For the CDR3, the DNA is TGTGCCAGCGGGAACCGGTGGAACACTGAAGCTTTCTTT.

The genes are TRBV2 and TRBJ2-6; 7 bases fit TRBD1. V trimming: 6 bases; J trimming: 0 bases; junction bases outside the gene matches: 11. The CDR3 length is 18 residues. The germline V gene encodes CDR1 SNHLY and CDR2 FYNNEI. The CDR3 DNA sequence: TGTGCCAGCAGACTACTCGACAGGGAGCACTCTGGGGCCAACGTCCTGACTTTC. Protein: CASRLLDREHSGANVLTF.

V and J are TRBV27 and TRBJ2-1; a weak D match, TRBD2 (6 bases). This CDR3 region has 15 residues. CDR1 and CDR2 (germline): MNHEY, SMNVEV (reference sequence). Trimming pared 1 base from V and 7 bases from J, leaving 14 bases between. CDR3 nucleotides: TGTGCCAGCAGTTTATGGCCGACTAGTAGGAATGAGCAGTTCTTC. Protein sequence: CASSLWPTSRNEQFF.

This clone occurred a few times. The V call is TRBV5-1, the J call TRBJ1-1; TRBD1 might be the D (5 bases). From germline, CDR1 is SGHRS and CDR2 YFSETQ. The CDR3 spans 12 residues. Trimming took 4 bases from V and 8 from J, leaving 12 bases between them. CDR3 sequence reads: CASSPHKGEAFF. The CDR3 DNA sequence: TGCGCCAGCAGCCCTCATAAGGGGGAAGCTTTCTTT.

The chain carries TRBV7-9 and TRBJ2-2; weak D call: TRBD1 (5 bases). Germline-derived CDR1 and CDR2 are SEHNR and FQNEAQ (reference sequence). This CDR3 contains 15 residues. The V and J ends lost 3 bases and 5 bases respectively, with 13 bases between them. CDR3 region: CASSLDQGWTGELFF. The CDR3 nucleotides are TGTGCCAGCAGCTTGGACCAGGGTTGGACCGGGGAGCTGTTTTTT.

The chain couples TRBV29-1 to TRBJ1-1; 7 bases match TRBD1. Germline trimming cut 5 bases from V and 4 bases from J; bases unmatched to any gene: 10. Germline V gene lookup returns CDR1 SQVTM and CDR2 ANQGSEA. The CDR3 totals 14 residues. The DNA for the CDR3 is TGCAGCGTTCCTTCGACAGGGCGGGGCACTGAAGCTTTCTTT. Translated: CSVPSTGRGTEAFF.

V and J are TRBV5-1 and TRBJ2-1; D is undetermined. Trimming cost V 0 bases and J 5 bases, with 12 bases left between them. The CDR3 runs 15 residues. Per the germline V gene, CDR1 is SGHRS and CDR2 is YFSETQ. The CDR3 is CASSLDWTHNNEQFF. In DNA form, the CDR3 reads TGCGCCAGCAGCTTGGATTGGACGCACAACAATGAGCAGTTCTTC.

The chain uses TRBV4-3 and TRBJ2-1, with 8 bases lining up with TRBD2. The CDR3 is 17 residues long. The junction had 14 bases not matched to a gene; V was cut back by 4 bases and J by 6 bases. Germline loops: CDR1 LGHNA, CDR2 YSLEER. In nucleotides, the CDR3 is TGCGCCAGCAGCCCTACGTTGAGTAGCGGGAACTTCAATGAGCAGTTCTTC. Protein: CASSPTLSSGNFNEQFF.

The chain's CDR3 is CASTGLAGQFF. In DNA, the CDR3 is TGTGCCAGCACAGGACTAGCGGGACAGTTCTTC. V and J are TRBV7-6 and TRBJ2-1; TRBD2 aligns across 12 bases. This CDR3 has 11 residues. V lost 7 bases to trimming and J lost 13 bases; unmatched junction nucleotides: 2. Germline loops: CDR1 SGHVS, CDR2 FNYEAQ.

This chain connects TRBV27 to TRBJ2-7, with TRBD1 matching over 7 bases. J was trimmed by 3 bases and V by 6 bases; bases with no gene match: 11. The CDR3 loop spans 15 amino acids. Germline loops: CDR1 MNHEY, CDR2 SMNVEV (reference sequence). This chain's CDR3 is CASSPSQGLFYEQYF. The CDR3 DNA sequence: TGTGCCAGCAGCCCCTCACAGGGGCTATTCTACGAGCAGTACTTC.

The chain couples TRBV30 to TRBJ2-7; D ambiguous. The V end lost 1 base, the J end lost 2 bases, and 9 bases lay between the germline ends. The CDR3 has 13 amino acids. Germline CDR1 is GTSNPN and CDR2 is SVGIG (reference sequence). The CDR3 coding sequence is TGTGCCTGGAGTGACATTATACCCTACGAGCAGTACTTC. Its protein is CAWSDIIPYEQYF.

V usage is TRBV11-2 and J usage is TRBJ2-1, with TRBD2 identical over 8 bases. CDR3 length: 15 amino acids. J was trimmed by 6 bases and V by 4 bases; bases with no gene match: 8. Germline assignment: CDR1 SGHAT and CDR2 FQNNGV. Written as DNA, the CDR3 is TGTGCCAGCAGCTCGGGCACTAGCGGTATCAATGAGCAGTTCTTC. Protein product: CASSSGTSGINEQFF.

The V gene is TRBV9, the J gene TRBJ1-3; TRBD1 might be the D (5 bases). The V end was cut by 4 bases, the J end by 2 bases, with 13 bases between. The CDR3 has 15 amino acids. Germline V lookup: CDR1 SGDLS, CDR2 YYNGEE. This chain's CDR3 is CASSISGGAGNTIYF. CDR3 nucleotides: TGTGCCAGCAGCATTTCAGGAGGGGCTGGAAACACCATATATTTT.

Written as DNA, the CDR3 is TGTGCCTGGAGCCCCCCCCGTTTCCCCAATGAGCAGTTCTTC. It codes for CAWSPPRFPNEQFF. The rearrangement joins TRBV30 to TRBJ2-1; D remains ambiguous. The length of the CDR3 is 14 residues. The V end was cut by 3 bases, the J end by 6 bases, with 15 bases between. Germline V gene data show CDR1 as GTSNPN and CDR2 as SVGIG (reference sequence).

The CDR3 is CASSSGTTGHEQYF. The CDR3 DNA reads TGTGCCAGCAGCTCCGGGACTACTGGGCACGAGCAGTACTTC. The chain couples TRBV27 to TRBJ2-7, with 7 bases matching TRBD2. This CDR3 has 14 residues. The ends lost 6 bases at V and 5 bases at J; junction bases unmatched: 10. From germline, CDR1 is MNHEY and CDR2 SMNVEV (reference sequence).

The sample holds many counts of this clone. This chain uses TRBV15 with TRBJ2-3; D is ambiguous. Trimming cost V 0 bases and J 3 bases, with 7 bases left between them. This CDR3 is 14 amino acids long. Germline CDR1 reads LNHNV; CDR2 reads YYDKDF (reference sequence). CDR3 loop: CATSRELETDTQYF. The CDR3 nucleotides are TGTGCCACCAGCAGAGAACTGGAAACAGATACGCAGTATTTT.